The source of this T cell receptor beta chain is a study of blood T cells in healthy people across ages (dated by TCRdb to the mid-2010s). General notes on the study: In model experiments, template switching captured roughly one uniquely barcoded TCR beta cDNA molecule for every two T cells. The study measured age-related changes in TCR beta repertoire diversity using deep sequencing normalized with unique cDNA molecular identifiers. Donors were grouped into four age groups: young (average approximately 15 years), middle-aged (under 40), aged (around 60) and long-lived (roughly 80). For two donors (one aged 18 to 30 and one aged 80 or older), the study analyzed two additional independent replicas of 1 million unique cDNA reads from the same blood draw. Results the study describes overall, beyond this receptor: Observed TCR beta diversity per million T cells fell roughly linearly with age, and a significant reduction was already apparent by age approximately 40. Estimates of total diversity based on one million sequenced T cells were regarded as lower bounds and as underestimates. Conclusive comparison of naive and antigen-experienced compartments was prevented by the profiling of bulk unsorted PBMCs. There was a strong correlation between observed TCR beta diversity and the percentage of naive T cells measured by flow cytometry. Compared with the aged group, the long-lived group had more naive CD4+ T cells, fewer expanded clones and increased TCR diversity, a pattern suggesting age selection. Because donor CMV infection status was unknown, age-related changes in expanded clonotypes were potentially confounded.

The germline V gene (reference sequence) gives CDR1 as MNHNY and CDR2 as SVGAGI. From cysteine to phenylalanine, the CDR3 is 17 amino acids long. This entry keeps only the CDR3 DNA: 51 bases, framed from base 1. The 39 donors, aged about 6 to 95 years, were systemically healthy Caucasian individuals from Russia. About 10 milliliters of peripheral blood were collected from each donor into EDTA-treated Vacutainer tubes. Ficoll-Paque density-gradient centrifugation was used to isolate PBMCs, with at least 7 million per sample. Trizol reagent was used to extract total RNA from PBMCs, with at least 5 micrograms per sample. For every donor, flow cytometry on a PBMC aliquot measured the percentage of naive CD45RAhigh/CD27high T cells. About this clonotype: Its cognate antigen has yet to be identified. The junction does not match germline at one end; this may be a read error.

The library was made by 5' RACE. Sequencing relied on an Illumina HiSeq 2500. A second PCR of about 6 to 11 cycles was performed with a sample-barcoded 5' primer and a J-beta primer mix. A unique molecular identifier was introduced onto each TCR beta cDNA molecule by a template-switch 5' adaptor carrying 12 random nucleotides. Each sample yielded at least 3 million CDR3-containing paired-end reads. First-strand cDNA synthesis was performed from all RNA using the Mint cDNA synthesis kit, with priming by a TRBC-specific oligonucleotide. After uracil-DNA glycosylase treatment, a first 18-cycle PCR used universal primers M1SS and BC2_uni_R on all cDNA. Processing in the source paper ran as follows. Each sample was normalized by randomly selecting 1 million high-quality reads, each carrying a distinct molecular identifier. Reads sharing molecular identifiers were discarded rather than binned into consensus sequences. MiTCR, set to a Q25 quality threshold and the strictest error-elimination algorithm, was used for CDR3 identification, clonotype clustering and error correction. A nonparametric unseen species model with Euler transformation was used to estimate lower-bound total TCR beta diversity. Clones were called with MiXCR by TCRdb after fastp trimmed the public reads at Q25, and only in-frame beta chains were retained. All rows with the same CDR3 protein become a single entry with the most common DNA and genes. For this entry, the V and J calls and clone size follow TCRdb and not the study's own pipeline. This sample is represented by approximately 800,000 distinct CDR3 sequences; around 25% of them were singletons. Of the sample, under 3% is held by the ten largest clones.

The data also belong to a second study, concerning T cells of mothers and their children. The second investigation adds: Nine systemically healthy Caucasian individuals served as donors, namely three mothers together with their six children. cDNA synthesis used all of the extracted RNA, with approximately 1.4 ug of RNA in each 15 ul reaction. In the second PCR, the M1S primer added sample barcodes and 2-4 random nucleotides. More than 8 million TCR beta CDR3 reads were obtained from each mother, and roughly 3 million reads were obtained from each child. In both related and unrelated pairs, thymic selection shapes the output of TCR recombination in a similar way, with inherited differences having only a minor effect. Normalized repertoire overlap was always found to be slightly, but never significantly, higher in related mother-child pairs than in unrelated mother-child pairs. With a sensitivity of approximately 93 clones per million clonotypes, no persistent microchimeric T cell clones were detected. Deep NGS was used in the study to compare the TCR beta repertoires of mothers and children and to look for features that separate related mother-child pairs from unrelated individuals. Mothers averaged around 43 +/- 4 years of age and children averaged about 10 +/- 4 years. Libraries were sequenced on Illumina HiSeq 2000 with 100+100 nt paired-end reads after adapter ligation with NEBNext reagents. Mother and child libraries were prepared a month apart and sequenced in separate runs to prevent cross-contamination. For each donor, between 500,000 and 2,000,000 distinct TCR beta clonotypes were identified. Naive TCR beta clonotypes were estimated from low-frequency clonotypes matched to each donor's FACS-determined naive share, without sorting.

This sequence was found in a boy aged 10-17 years in good health. The V and J genes are TRBV6-6 and TRBJ2-3; 8 central nucleotides agree with TRBD1. Material for sequencing was blood. The nucleotides read TGTGCCAGCAGTTACTCCCTTGCGGCAGGGGGCACCGATACGCAGTATTTT. It specifies CASSYSLAAGGTDTQYF.